The rows below give T cell receptor beta chains drawn from one sample of a study of T cells after yellow fever vaccination. TCRdb re-analysed the 5' RACE reads in MiXCR, keeping a single row per CDR3 protein. The sample shows hundreds of thousands of distinct CDR3 sequences, 3.6% of them seen only once. This specimen was PBMCs, taken on the day of the yellow fever booster vaccination. The receptors originated from a man younger than 30 who received the YFV17D yellow fever vaccine. CDR3s include the opening cysteine and the closing phenylalanine or tryptophan. Fields, in order: V gene, J gene, clone size, D gene, CDR3 DNA, CDR3 protein. The D gene is left open where the match is weak. The size of a clone is reported for some rows only, either as once, few or many, or as a class for expanded clones.

TRBV19	TRBJ1-1	.	.	TGTGCCAGTACCCGAGCAGGGACGATCACTGAAGCTTTCTTT	CASTRAGTITEAFF
TRBV6-5	TRBJ2-1	many	.	TGTGCCAGCAGCCTACTCACGGGGACTGACCCCAATGAGCAGTTCTTC	CASSLLTGTDPNEQFF
TRBV10-3	TRBJ1-6	.	TRBD1	TGTGCCATCAGGACAGGGACGTCGAATTCACCCCTCCACTTT	CAIRTGTSNSPLHF
TRBV12-3/TRBV12-4	TRBJ1-2	.	TRBD1	TGTGCCAGCAGTCCCAGACAGGGGCTTAACTATGGCTACACCTTC	CASSPRQGLNYGYTF
TRBV10-3	TRBJ2-1	many	TRBD2	TGTGCCATCTTCCGGGGGGACTACAATGAGCAGTTCTTC	CAIFRGDYNEQFF
TRBV20-1	TRBJ2-5	many	TRBD2	TGCAGTGCGACCCGGGGGGGGAGGACCCAGTACTTC	CSATRGGRTQYF
TRBV11-2	TRBJ2-1	many	.	TGTGCCAGCAGCCGTCCCGGGACCCGACCGGGCAATGAGCAGTTCTTC	CASSRPGTRPGNEQFF
TRBV6-5	TRBJ2-5	.	TRBD1	TGTGCCAGCAGTTACTCGACGACAGGGATGGCGGAGACCCAGTACTTC	CASSYSTTGMAETQYF
TRBV27	TRBJ2-2	many	TRBD1	TGTGCCAGCAGTTTTGACAGGGGGCGGACCGGGGAGCTGTTTTTT	CASSFDRGRTGELFF
TRBV20-1	TRBJ2-1	.	.	TGCAGTGCTCTCGACTTGGGCCGATACTACAATGAGCAGTTCTTC	CSALDLGRYYNEQFF
TRBV5-1	TRBJ2-6	many	.	TGCGCCAGCAGCCGGCCGTCAAACTCTGGGGCCAACGTCCTGACTTTC	CASSRPSNSGANVLTF
TRBV6-5	TRBJ2-4	.	.	TGTGCCAGCAGTTTCTTCGACAGAGCCAAAAACATTCAGTACTTC	CASSFFDRAKNIQYF
TRBV5-4	TRBJ2-3	few	TRBD1	TGTGCCGTAACAGGGGGCAGAGAGGATACGCAGTATTTT	CAVTGGREDTQYF
TRBV4-2	TRBJ2-6	many	.	TGTGCCAGCAGCCAAGACATCAACTCTGGGGCCAACGTCCTGACTTTC	CASSQDINSGANVLTF
TRBV6-2/TRBV6-3	TRBJ2-7	few	.	TGTGCCAGCAGTGCCTACGAAGCGACCTCCTACGAGCAGTACTTC	CASSAYEATSYEQYF
TRBV3-1	TRBJ2-4	many	.	TGTGCCAGCGGATATGGCATTCAGTACTTC	CASGYGIQYF
TRBV6-5	TRBJ1-3	few	TRBD1	TGTGCCAGCAGTCGTACCGACAGGGGCTACGGAAACACCATATATTTT	CASSRTDRGYGNTIYF
TRBV20-1	TRBJ1-6	many	TRBD1	TGCAGTGCTAGAGGACAGGGTTATTCACCCCTCCACTTT	CSARGQGYSPLHF
TRBV12-3/TRBV12-4	TRBJ1-6	.	.	TGTGCCAGCAGTTTACCAAGACCTAATTCACCCCTCCACTTT	CASSLPRPNSPLHF
TRBV7-3	TRBJ2-2	few	.	TGTGCCAGCAGAGGTCGGGCCAACGGGGAGCTGTTTTTT	CASRGRANGELFF
TRBV5-6	TRBJ2-5	many	TRBD1	TGTGCCAGCAGCCCTCGGACAGGGGGAGAGACCCAGTACTTC	CASSPRTGGETQYF
TRBV20-1	TRBJ1-6	few	.	TGCAGTGCTAGAGTTAACAGAATAGATTCACCCCTCCACTTT	CSARVNRIDSPLHF
TRBV9	TRBJ1-6	many	.	TGTGCCAGCAGCGTAGACGGCCGGGATTCACCCCTCCACTTT	CASSVDGRDSPLHF
TRBV4-2	TRBJ2-1	many	.	TGTGCCAGCAGCCAAAGGCGGGGCCGTAATTACAATGAGCAGTTCTTC	CASSQRRGRNYNEQFF
TRBV19	TRBJ2-4	few	.	TGTGCCAGTAGAGCAGGGGAGGACATTCAGTACTTC	CASRAGEDIQYF
TRBV4-2	TRBJ2-1	many	TRBD2	TGTGCCAGCCGCGGGGGGGCCGAACACAATGAGCAGTTCTTC	CASRGGAEHNEQFF
TRBV5-8	TRBJ1-1	.	.	TGTGCCAGCAGCTTGGAGTCAAGGAACACTGAAGCTTTCTTT	CASSLESRNTEAFF